Sequencing of this TCR beta chain was carried out in a study of early T cells in non-severe SARS-CoV-2 infection. Study information: The chains were unpaired, and the sequenced material was bulk RNA from unsorted whole blood. The study's findings and limits: Private and CD4 specificities were missed by VDJdb matching, which favored anti-spike CD8 responses.

Individual cDNA molecules were tagged with unique molecular identifiers, the study reported. MiXCR was run by TCRdb on the 5' RACE reads, yielding one entry per CDR3 protein. Of more than 65,000 distinct CDR3 sequences in the sample, approximately 12% were seen once. CDR1 and CDR2 (germline): MNHEY, SMNVEV (reference sequence). This CDR3 has 12 residues. V gave up 3 bases and J gave up 6 bases, with 7 bases separating them. Ten or more counts support this clonotype. Its specificity is not known. J is TRBJ2-3 and V is TRBV27, with D possibly being TRBD1 (5 bases). This sequence was found in an adult who was a healthcare worker with PCR-confirmed SARS-CoV-2 infection or an uninfected control (not recorded which). The specimen was whole blood. CDR3 sequence (DNA): TGTGCCAGCAGTTTTCCAGGGGATACGCAGTATTTT. It codes for CASSFPGDTQYF.